The 29 T cell receptor beta chains given below trace back to one sample, sequenced in a study of early T cells in non-severe SARS-CoV-2 infection. TCRdb processed the 5' RACE reads anew with MiXCR; each CDR3 protein has one entry. The sample contains about 60,000 distinct CDR3 sequences, 20% of which appear only once. The sequences come from whole blood, collected at baseline. The receptors shown here come from an adult who was a healthcare worker with PCR-confirmed SARS-CoV-2 infection or an uninfected control (not recorded which).

The sample holds a few counts of this clonotype. V and J are TRBV7-9 and TRBJ2-1; D is perhaps TRBD1 (5 bases). The germline V gene encodes CDR1 SEHNR and CDR2 FQNEAQ (reference sequence). The CDR3 has 16 amino acids. With 2 bases removed from V and 10 bases from J, the gap between germline ends came to 21 bases. The CDR3 DNA is TGTGCCAGCAGCTTATTTGTCAGGGCCGATCCCCAAGAGCAGTTCTTC. This sequence encodes CASSLFVRADPQEQFF.

The chain has TRBV3-1 and TRBJ1-4; perhaps TRBD1 as D (5 bases). This CDR3 has 13 residues. With 5 bases removed from V and 7 bases from J, the gap between germline ends came to 11 bases. Per the germline V gene, CDR1 is LGHDT and CDR2 is YNNKEL (reference sequence). In DNA, the CDR3 is TGTGCCAGCAGCGAAGGGACCGTTGAAAAACTGTTTTTT. It is translated as CASSEGTVEKLFF.

This clonotype turned up a few times. The chain recombines TRBV9 with TRBJ1-1; D ambiguous. The V end was cut by 0 bases, the J end by 4 bases, with 10 bases between. This CDR3 spans 14 amino acids. CDR1 is SGDLS and CDR2 is YYNGEE in the germline V gene. CDR3 protein: CASSVDSLGTEAFF. The CDR3 coding sequence is TGTGCCAGCAGCGTAGATAGTTTGGGCACTGAAGCTTTCTTT. The full variable domain, in which reference TRBV9 and TRBJ1-1 provide the parts outside the CDR3, is DSGVTQTPKHLITATGQRVTLRCSPRSGDLSVYWYQQSLDQGLQFLIQYYNGEERAKGNILERFSAQQFPDLHSELNLSSLELGDSALYFCASSVDSLGTEAFFGQGTRLTVV.

This sequence joins TRBV18 and TRBJ1-3, with unresolved D. The germline gives CDR1 KGHSH, CDR2 LQKENI. This CDR3 contains 16 residues. The V and J ends lost 1 base and 1 base respectively, with 11 bases between them. The CDR3 DNA follows: TGTGCCAGCTCACCACGAGGGTATGGATCTGGAAACACCATATATTTT. Protein sequence: CASSPRGYGSGNTIYF.

This clonotype appeared a few times. The V gene is TRBV4-1, the J gene TRBJ1-1; tentatively, D is TRBD1 (5 bases). The germline V gene encodes CDR1 MGHRA and CDR2 YSYEKL. The V and J ends lost 4 bases and 1 base respectively, with 16 bases between them. The CDR3 length is 16 residues. The CDR3 DNA sequence: TGCGCCAGCAGCCTCATCCCGGGACTCAAGAACACTGAAGCTTTCTTT. Translating gives CASSLIPGLKNTEAFF.

This clonotype has a handful of counts. The V and J genes are TRBV11-2 and TRBJ2-3; D possibly corresponds to TRBD2 (5 bases). In germline, CDR1 is SGHAT, CDR2 FQNNGV. The V and J ends lost 8 bases and 0 bases respectively, with 15 bases between them. The CDR3 extends over 15 amino acids. The CDR3 loop is CASVPGWTSTDTQYF. The CDR3 DNA reads as TGTGCCAGCGTCCCGGGTTGGACTAGCACAGATACGCAGTATTTT.

This rearrangement joins TRBV25-1 to TRBJ1-1; D uncertain. Deletions cut 4 bases from V and 5 bases from J, with 11 bases between. Germline values: CDR1 MGHDK, CDR2 SYGVNS. The CDR3 spans 13 residues. The CDR3 spells CASSGPPGTEAFF. In DNA, the CDR3 is TGTGCCAGCAGTGGCCCCCCGGGAACTGAAGCTTTCTTT.

This clonotype was detected only a few times. This chain connects TRBV7-9 to TRBJ2-3, with TRBD1 matching 8 bases. The CDR3 loop spans 16 amino acids. V shed 3 bases and J 0 bases; nucleotides not matched to a gene: 5. In germline, CDR1 is SEHNR, CDR2 FQNEAQ (reference sequence). The CDR3 DNA sequence: TGTGCCAGCAGCTTGGGGGGACAGGAGAGCACAGATACGCAGTATTTT. Protein product: CASSLGGQESTDTQYF.

The V gene is TRBV11-2, the J gene TRBJ1-6, with 7 bases fitting TRBD1. Germline assignment: CDR1 SGHAT and CDR2 FQNNGV. The CDR3 has 14 residues. After removal of 4 bases from V and 7 bases from J, the junction contained 4 bases not matched to a gene. CDR3 amino acids: CASSWTGRNSPLHF. For the CDR3, the DNA is TGTGCCAGCAGCTGGACAGGACGAAATTCACCCCTCCACTTT.

The chain employs TRBV7-9 and TRBJ2-5; 7 positions match TRBD1. V trimming: 3 bases; J trimming: 4 bases; junction bases outside the gene matches: 8. The CDR3 consists of 15 residues. CDR1 and CDR2 (germline): SEHNR, FQNEAQ (reference sequence). CDR3 region: CASSFSGQRPETQYF. In DNA form, the CDR3 reads TGTGCCAGCAGCTTTTCGGGACAGCGTCCAGAGACCCAGTACTTC.

V is TRBV11-2 and J is TRBJ1-6, with D uncertain. The CDR3 runs to 13 residues. V gave up 1 base and J gave up 10 bases, with 8 bases separating them. The germline gives CDR1 SGHAT, CDR2 FQNNGV. CDR3 nucleotide sequence: TGTGCCAGCAGCTTAGTAGTCGGGTCACCCCTCCACTTT. It is translated as CASSLVVGSPLHF.

The rearrangement uses TRBV2 and TRBJ1-5; D is unresolved. In germline, CDR1 is SNHLY, CDR2 FYNNEI. V was trimmed by 6 bases and J by 4 bases, leaving 7 bases between them. This CDR3 region has 12 residues. The CDR3 loop reads CASSRENQPQHF. CDR3 coding DNA: TGTGCCAGCAGCCGGGAGAATCAGCCCCAGCATTTT.

There are a few counts of this clonotype. This chain connects TRBV3-1 to TRBJ1-2; no clear D gene. Trimming removed 0 bases from V and 4 bases from J, with 6 bases in between. Germline V CDR1 and CDR2: LGHDT, YNNKEL (reference sequence). The CDR3 extends over 13 amino acids. Here the CDR3 reads CASSQEGSYGYTF. The CDR3 DNA reads TGTGCCAGCAGCCAAGAAGGTTCCTATGGCTACACCTTC.

The sample holds a few counts of this clonotype. The chain links TRBV4-1 to TRBJ2-7, with D maybe TRBD1 (6 bases). V shed 1 base and J shed 5 bases, with 9 bases lying between them. Germline CDR1 is MGHRA and CDR2 is YSYEKL. The length of the CDR3 is 13 residues. The CDR3 spells CASSQVSGDEQYF. CDR3 DNA: TGCGCCAGCAGCCAAGTATCAGGGGACGAGCAGTACTTC.

The V and J genes are TRBV5-1 and TRBJ2-7, with 8 bases identical to TRBD1. Germline-derived CDR1 and CDR2 are SGHRS and YFSETQ. This CDR3 region has 15 residues. V trimming: 1 base; J trimming: 5 bases; junction bases outside the gene matches: 8. The CDR3 DNA follows: TGCGCCAGCAGCTTGCGGTCAGGGGGCGTCGACGAGCAGTACTTC. It yields the protein CASSLRSGGVDEQYF.

This clonotype appeared many times. The rearrangement links TRBV2 to TRBJ2-2; tentative D call: TRBD2 (5 bases). This CDR3 has 15 amino acids. CDR1 and CDR2 (germline): SNHLY, FYNNEI. V was cut by 8 bases and J by 6 bases, with 19 bases left in between. This CDR3 is CASGNLASWAGELFF. CDR3 in DNA: TGTGCCAGCGGAAACTTAGCGTCTTGGGCCGGGGAGCTGTTTTTT.

V usage is TRBV6-5 and J usage is TRBJ1-1; D gene ambiguous. Germline CDR1 and CDR2: MNHEY and SVGAGI. Trimming took off 4 bases at V and 5 bases at J, with 14 bases between the two ends. This CDR3 comprises 14 residues. The DNA of the CDR3 is TGTGCCAGCAGTTCCTCGGGGTCGGGGACTGAAGCTTTCTTT. It codes for CASSSSGSGTEAFF.

The table lists this clonotype with a few counts. The rearrangement joins TRBV10-3 to TRBJ2-7; D uncertain. The CDR3 has 13 residues. Looked up from germline, CDR1 is ENHRY and CDR2 is SYGVKD. Trimming shortened V by 3 bases and J by 0 bases, and 6 bases separated the two germline ends. The CDR3 nucleotides are TGTGCCATCAGTGACGGTAGCTCCTACGAGCAGTACTTC. Protein product: CAISDGSSYEQYF.

The chain links TRBV6-6 to TRBJ1-2; D might be TRBD1 (5 bases). The CDR3 has 13 amino acids. Looked up from germline, CDR1 is MNHNY and CDR2 is SVGAGI (reference sequence). Trimming pared 8 bases from V and 8 bases from J, leaving 18 bases between. CDR3 in amino acids: CASGPESGKGYTF. In DNA form, the CDR3 reads TGTGCCAGCGGCCCGGAGTCAGGGAAAGGCTACACCTTC.

The chain employs TRBV30 and TRBJ2-1; 8 nucleotides align to TRBD2. The length of the CDR3 is 13 residues. V trimming: 4 bases; J trimming: 4 bases; junction bases outside the gene matches: 3. Germline-derived CDR1 and CDR2 are GTSNPN and SVGIG (reference sequence). CDR3 loop: CAWTSGSYNEQFF. The CDR3 region has the DNA TGTGCCTGGACTAGCGGGTCATACAATGAGCAGTTCTTC.

The chain is built from TRBV5-1 and TRBJ1-2; 9 positions agree with TRBD1. Germline lookup yields CDR1 SGHRS and CDR2 YFSETQ. J lost 6 bases, V lost 4 bases, and 7 bases had no gene match. The length of the CDR3 is 14 residues. CDR3: CASSLDRGWDGYTF. The CDR3 region has the DNA TGCGCCAGCAGCCTGGACAGGGGTTGGGATGGCTACACCTTC.

This chain links TRBV7-3 with TRBJ2-1; D gene uncertain. Germline-derived CDR1 and CDR2 are SGHTA and FQGTGA. Trimming removed 4 bases at V and 4 bases at J, with 17 bases between. The CDR3 length is 16 residues. The CDR3 loop is CASSSGAGRIYNEQFF. The DNA of the CDR3 is TGTGCCAGCAGCTCCGGAGCAGGCAGGATATACAATGAGCAGTTCTTC.

V and J are TRBV20-1 and TRBJ2-2; 8 bases match TRBD1. This CDR3 comprises 13 residues. The germline gives CDR1 DFQATT, CDR2 SNEGSKA (reference sequence). V shed 0 bases, J shed 6 bases, and the junction held 0 bases outside the gene matches. CDR3 bases: TGCAGTGCTAGAGAACAGGGGGCCGGGGAGCTGTTTTTT. It codes for CSAREQGAGELFF.

This clonotype has just a few counts. This chain connects TRBV5-1 to TRBJ1-2; 12 bases match TRBD1. V shed 4 bases, J shed 7 bases, and the junction held 5 bases outside the gene matches. The CDR3 is 14 amino acids. CDR1 SGHRS and CDR2 YFSETQ come from the germline V gene. The CDR3 nucleotides are TGCGCCAGCAGCAAGGGACAGGGGGCTTCTGGCTACACCTTC. This codes for CASSKGQGASGYTF. The entire variable domain, with the rest obtained from reference TRBV5-1 and TRBJ1-2, is as follows: KAGVTQTPRYLIKTRGQQVTLSCSPISGHRSVSWYQQTPGQGLQFLFEYFSETQRNKGNFPGRFSGRQFSNSRSEMNVSTLELGDSALYLCASSKGQGASGYTFGSGTRLTVV.

This clonotype was counted between two and nine times. The chain is built from TRBV3-1 and TRBJ2-2; 7 nucleotides align to TRBD1. Looked up from germline, CDR1 is LGHDT and CDR2 is YNNKEL (reference sequence). Trimming took 6 bases from V and 8 from J; bases not matched to a gene: 15. The CDR3 contains 16 residues. Here the CDR3 reads CASRPLGTAVRGELFF. The CDR3 DNA reads TGTGCCAGCAGGCCGCTGGGGACAGCGGTCCGGGGGGAGCTGTTTTTT. Looking up the rest from reference TRBV3-1 and TRBJ2-2 gives the full variable domain: DTAVSQTPKYLVTQMGNDKSIKCEQNLGHDTMYWYKQDSKKFLKIMFSYNNKELIINETVPNRFSPKSPDKAHLNLHINSLELGDSAVYFCASRPLGTAVRGELFFGEGSRLTVL.

This clonotype was detected only a few times. The chain joins TRBV3-1 to TRBJ2-5, with 9 bases that match TRBD2. With 3 bases clipped from V and 4 bases from J, the junction kept 12 bases outside the gene matches. Germline V lookup: CDR1 LGHDT, CDR2 YNNKEL (reference sequence). The CDR3 spans 17 residues. This CDR3 reads CASSQGSLSGGRETQYF. For the CDR3, the DNA is TGTGCCAGCAGCCAGGGGAGCCTTAGCGGGGGCAGAGAGACCCAGTACTTC.

There are a few counts of this clonotype. The chain joins TRBV27 to TRBJ2-2; TRBD2 is a possible D gene (5 bases). This CDR3 contains 16 residues. The germline V gene encodes CDR1 MNHEY and CDR2 SMNVEV (reference sequence). V was clipped by 0 bases and J by 4 bases, with 12 bases between them. The CDR3 sequence is CASSLSWLAGTGELFF. As DNA, the CDR3 is TGTGCCAGCAGTTTATCGTGGCTAGCAGGCACCGGGGAGCTGTTTTTT.

A few counts support this clonotype. The rearrangement uses TRBV7-9 and TRBJ2-3; TRBD1 agrees at 9 bases. The CDR3 sequence is 15 residues long. J gave up 6 bases and V 1 base, and 5 bases lay outside the gene matches. Per the germline V gene, CDR1 is SEHNR and CDR2 is FQNEAQ (reference sequence). The CDR3 DNA is TGTGCCAGCAGCTTAGTGGGACAGGGCGTGGATACGCAGTATTTT. Translated: CASSLVGQGVDTQYF. Together with reference TRBV7-9 and TRBJ2-3, the CDR3 gives the full variable domain: DTGVSQNPRHKITKRGQNVTFRCDPISEHNRLYWYRQTLGQGPEFLTYFQNEAQLEKSRLLSDRFSAERPKGSFSTLEIQRTEQGDSAMYLCASSLVGQGVDTQYFGPGTRLTVL.

There are a few counts of this clonotype. This chain uses TRBV6-6 with TRBJ2-7, with D possibly being TRBD1 or TRBD2 (6 bases each). Germline V gives CDR1 MNHNY, CDR2 SVGAGI (reference sequence). V was pared by 6 bases and J by 12 bases, with 21 bases between. This CDR3 spans 13 amino acids. The CDR3, as DNA: TGTGCCAGCAGCCCCCGGGGGCAGTACGGTGGGTACTTC. Its translation is CASSPRGQYGGYF.